These 21 T cell receptor beta chains were sequenced from one sample in a study of shared clonotypes between healthy human individuals. Assay: immunoSEQ multiplex PCR; the TCRdb copy retains only in-frame clones and omits some. In the table there are around 510,000 clones, about 96% of which are singletons. Source material: naive CD4+ T cells sorted from blood. Subset: CD45RA+ positively selected. The receptor source for this set is a woman aged 25 to 45 in good health.

The chain employs TRBV10-1 and TRBJ1-2; possible D gene TRBD1, 5 bases. The germline CDR1 and CDR2 sequences are WNHNN and SYGVQD (reference sequence). V was shortened by 7 bases and J by 2 bases, with 14 bases between the two germline ends. The CDR3 sequence is 14 residues long. CDR3 sequence reads: CASTKEGTNYGYTF. The DNA for the CDR3 is TGCGCCAGCACCAAGGAGGGGACGAACTATGGCTACACCTTC.

The rearrangement joins TRBV28 to TRBJ1-3; D gene ambiguous. Trimming removed 8 bases at V and 2 bases at J, with 16 bases between. This CDR3 contains 15 residues. The V gene's germline CDR1 is MDHEN and CDR2 SYDVKM. CDR3 sequence: CASVDGRRPGNTIYF. CDR3 in DNA: TGTGCCAGCGTGGATGGAAGGCGCCCTGGAAACACCATATATTTT.

The CDR3 spells CASSPRAGGPYEQFF. For the CDR3, the DNA is TGTGCCAGCAGTCCCAGGGCGGGAGGACCTTATGAGCAGTTCTTC. This chain links TRBV27 with TRBJ2-1; TRBD2 agrees at 8 bases. CDR3 size: 15 residues. Germline V gene data show CDR1 as MNHEY and CDR2 as SMNVEV (reference sequence). Unmatched junction bases numbered 11, after V lost 5 bases and J lost 8 bases.

The chain carries TRBV5-8 and TRBJ2-5; 9 bases map to TRBD1. Gene TRBJ2-7 matches the end of the DNA better, so the J call may be wrong. Germline V CDR1 and CDR2: SGHTS, YDEGEE. The CDR3 contains 16 residues. CDR3 sequence reads: CASSEALTGGVYEQYF. CDR3 nucleotides: TGTGCCAGCAGCGAAGCACTCACAGGGGGCGTGTACGAGCAGTACTTC.

The V gene is TRBV19, the J gene TRBJ2-2; unclear D gene. The CDR3 spans 13 residues. The V and J ends lost 8 bases and 4 bases respectively, with 11 bases between them. Germline V lookup: CDR1 LNHDA, CDR2 SQIVND (reference sequence). The CDR3 is CASSSGSTGELFF. DNA of the CDR3: TGTGCCAGTTCGAGTGGTTCCACCGGGGAGCTGTTTTTT.

This clone was found once. This chain connects TRBV5-4 to TRBJ1-2, with TRBD1 identical over 8 bases. With 5 bases clipped from V and 2 bases from J, the junction kept 8 bases outside the gene matches. The CDR3 has 15 residues. Germline loops: CDR1 SGHNT, CDR2 YYREEE (reference sequence). This CDR3 is CASSQNRGTNYGYTF. CDR3 bases: TGTGCCAGCAGTCAAAACAGGGGGACGAACTATGGCTACACCTTC.

This clone was counted once. This rearrangement joins TRBV29-1 to TRBJ2-7; TRBD2 matches 14 bases. Trimming removed 3 bases from V and 5 bases from J; junction bases left unmatched: 3. CDR3 length equals 14 residues. Germline CDR1 and CDR2: SQVTM and ANQGSEA. CDR3 amino acids: CSVDRTSGRNEQYF. Here the CDR3 DNA reads TGCAGCGTTGACCGGACTAGCGGGAGGAACGAGCAGTACTTC.

The rearrangement links TRBV28 to TRBJ1-2; possible D gene TRBD1, 6 bases. Trimming removed 6 bases from V and 0 bases from J, with 11 bases in between. This CDR3 is built from 14 residues. The germline V gene encodes CDR1 MDHEN and CDR2 SYDVKM. This CDR3 is CASSRTAANYGYTF. CDR3 nucleotides: TGTGCCAGCAGCCGGACAGCAGCTAACTATGGCTACACCTTC.

The chain carries TRBV30 and TRBJ2-5; 7 bases map to TRBD1. The J call could be wrong; TRBJ2-7 is a better fit for the DNA end. From germline, CDR1 is GTSNPN and CDR2 SVGIG (reference sequence). The CDR3 spans 13 residues. The CDR3 DNA follows: TGTGCCTGGAGTTCGACAGGGCCCTACGAGCAGTACTTC. Protein product: CAWSSTGPYEQYF.

The J gene is TRBJ2-1, the V gene TRBV20-1; TRBD2 is a possible D gene (5 bases). The CDR3 is made up of 10 amino acids. The ends were cut back, 5 bases at V and 6 bases at J, with 5 bases in the middle. CDR1 and CDR2 (germline): DFQATT, SNEGSKA (reference sequence). CDR3 nucleotide sequence: TGCAGTGCTGAGGGCAATGAGCAGTTCTTC. Its protein is CSAEGNEQFF.

The rearrangement joins TRBV19 to TRBJ2-3; D remains ambiguous. Germline lookup yields CDR1 LNHDA and CDR2 SQIVND (reference sequence). V lost 5 bases and J lost 9, with 12 bases in between. CDR3 length: 12 residues. CDR3 residues: CASSPELGTQYF. CDR3 bases: TGTGCCAGTAGTCCAGAGCTGGGGACGCAGTATTTT.

This clone was recorded only once. J is TRBJ2-4 and V is TRBV30, with TRBD2 matching over 14 bases. This CDR3 region has 18 residues. V dropped 2 bases and J dropped 7; count of bases not matched to a gene: 13. Germline V lookup: CDR1 GTSNPN, CDR2 SVGIG (reference sequence). CDR3 bases: TGTGCCTGGAGTACCGCATTGGGACTAGCGGGAGTAGGTAACATTCAGTACTTC. Encoded protein: CAWSTALGLAGVGNIQYF.

In its sample, this clone was seen a few times. The chain couples TRBV10-1 to TRBJ2-7; D not certain. This CDR3 contains 14 residues. CDR1 and CDR2 (germline): WNHNN, SYGVQD (reference sequence). Deletions cut 0 bases from V and 4 bases from J, with 10 bases between. DNA of the CDR3: TGCGCCAGCAGTGAGTCGCGGTTGACGTACGAGCAGTACTTC. Its translation: CASSESRLTYEQYF.

V and J are TRBV5-4 and TRBJ1-1; D gene unclear. The CDR3 totals 15 residues. Germline V lookup: CDR1 SGHNT, CDR2 YYREEE (reference sequence). V was pared by 0 bases and J by 0 bases, with 9 bases between. The CDR3, as DNA: TGTGCCAGCAGCTTGGGATCGACCCTGAACACTGAAGCTTTCTTT. This sequence encodes CASSLGSTLNTEAFF.

The V gene is TRBV6-6, the J gene TRBJ1-4; D unclear. The CDR3 sequence is 13 residues long. The germline V gene has CDR1 MNHNY and CDR2 SVGAGI (reference sequence). V was shortened by 7 bases and J by 0 bases, with 6 bases between the two germline ends. CDR3 residues: CASMRTTNEKLFF. CDR3 nucleotide sequence: TGTGCCAGCATGAGGACAACTAATGAAAAACTGTTTTTT.

V gene TRBV19 combines with J gene TRBJ1-4; D ambiguous. In germline, CDR1 is LNHDA, CDR2 SQIVND (reference sequence). This CDR3 comprises 14 residues. Trimming pared 9 bases from V and 5 bases from J, leaving 16 bases between. CDR3 coding DNA: TGTGCCAGCAAAGTAGGAGGTCGGAATGAAAAACTGTTTTTT. Its protein is CASKVGGRNEKLFF.

This chain links TRBV7-9 with TRBJ2-4; D is unclear. The CDR3 contains 14 residues. Trimming took 5 bases from V and 0 from J, leaving 8 bases between them. The V gene's germline CDR1 is SEHNR and CDR2 FQNEAQ (reference sequence). As DNA, the CDR3 is TGTGCCAGCAGCCAATTCGGAGCCAAAAACATTCAGTACTTC. Protein sequence: CASSQFGAKNIQYF.

V and J are TRBV19 and TRBJ2-1; the match to TRBD2 covers 7 bases. Germline assignment: CDR1 LNHDA and CDR2 SQIVND (reference sequence). The length of the CDR3 is 13 residues. V lost 7 bases to trimming and J lost 7 bases; unmatched junction nucleotides: 7. The CDR3 here is CASKVGGPNEQFF. The CDR3 DNA reads TGTGCCAGTAAGGTGGGAGGGCCAAATGAGCAGTTCTTC. The variable domain in full, completed from reference TRBV19 and TRBJ2-1, reads DGGITQSPKYLFRKEGQNVTLSCEQNLNHDAMYWYRQDPGQGLRLIYYSQIVNDFQKGDIAEGYSVSREKKESFPLTVTSAQKNPTAFYLCASKVGGPNEQFFGPGTRLTVL.

This clone came up a few times. The rearrangement uses TRBV2 and TRBJ1-5; no definite D call. The CDR3 is 14 amino acids. Trimming cost V 4 bases and J 2 bases, with 9 bases left between them. The germline V gene has CDR1 SNHLY and CDR2 FYNNEI. The CDR3 spells CASSASQGNQPQHF. Written as DNA, the CDR3 is TGTGCCAGCAGTGCATCCCAGGGCAATCAGCCCCAGCATTTT. Full variable domain (remainder filled in from reference TRBV2 and TRBJ1-5): EPEVTQTPSHQVTQMGQEVILRCVPISNHLYFYWYRQILGQKVEFLVSFYNNEISEKSEIFDDQFSVERPDGSNFTLKIRSTKLEDSAMYFCASSASQGNQPQHFGDGTRLSIL.

The chain combines TRBV6-1 with TRBJ2-3; 7 bases agree with TRBD2. CDR3 length equals 14 residues. Losses at the gene ends were 6 bases for V and 0 bases for J; bases not matched to a gene: 3. The germline gives CDR1 MNHNS, CDR2 SASEGT. The DNA for the CDR3 is TGTGCCAGCAGGAGCGGGGATAGCACAGATACGCAGTATTTT. Translating gives CASRSGDSTDTQYF.

In this sample, this clone turned up once. This chain uses TRBV30 with TRBJ2-1, with 12 bases lining up with TRBD2. The ends lost 8 bases at V and 1 base at J; junction bases unmatched: 15. Germline V gene sequence: CDR1 GTSNPN, CDR2 SVGIG (reference sequence). The CDR3 loop spans 18 amino acids. CDR3 nucleotides: TGTGCCGGGTCTAGCGGGAGGGCCGGGTTAAGGTCCTACAATGAGCAGTTCTTC. This translates into CAGSSGRAGLRSYNEQFF.